A selection of T cell receptor beta chains follows, all from one sample in a study of T-cell memory formation after mild COVID-19. TCRdb ran MiXCR on the 5' RACE reads and lists one entry per CDR3 protein. Among 90,000 to 130,000 distinct CDR3 sequences listed, over 15% were seen once. The sequenced sample was PBMCs or a T cell subset sorted from them (not recorded which). The receptors here all came from a man aged 18 to 29 who had mild COVID-19 (a few samples of this study predate the infection). Cell type and time point are not known. CDR3s include the opening cysteine and the closing phenylalanine or tryptophan. Each record gives: clone size, V gene, D gene, J gene, CDR3 DNA, CDR3 protein. The D gene is left open where the match is weak. A clone size is listed for some rows: how often the clone was seen (once, few, many), or a class if it is expanded.

.	TRBV20-1	.	TRBJ2-5	TGCAGTGCTACACGTCGGGCGGGAAGTGGAGAGACCCAGTACTTC	CSATRRAGSGETQYF
many	TRBV7-2	TRBD2	TRBJ2-5	TGTGCCAGCAGCTTATACCCTCGCGCGGGGGGGCGGGAGACCCAGTACTTC	CASSLYPRAGGRETQYF
.	TRBV10-3	.	TRBJ2-7	TGTGCCATCAGTGAAGACCGAGGGGGCGAGCAGTACTTC	CAISEDRGGEQYF
few	TRBV10-3	.	TRBJ1-1	TGTGCCATCAGTGACCCCCACTCGGCCACAGGAGAGGGTGAAGCTTTCTTT	CAISDPHSATGEGEAFF
few	TRBV5-1	TRBD2	TRBJ2-6	TGCGCCAGCCTAGCGGACCCCTCTGGGGCCAACGTCCTGACTTTC	CASLADPSGANVLTF
.	TRBV5-1	.	TRBJ2-4	TGCGCCAGCAGCTTGGAGGGTTCCAAAAACATTCAGTACTTC	CASSLEGSKNIQYF
.	TRBV4-1	.	TRBJ2-5	TGCGCCAGCAGCCAAGGGGCTAGCGACCAAGAGACCCAGTACTTC	CASSQGASDQETQYF
.	TRBV29-1	.	TRBJ2-7	TGCAGCGTTGGTGGACAGTACTCCTACGAGCAGTACTTC	CSVGGQYSYEQYF
.	TRBV7-2	.	TRBJ1-6	TGTGCCAGCAGCTTAGGCGAGGGTTCACCCCTCCACTTT	CASSLGEGSPLHF
many	TRBV12-3/TRBV12-4	TRBD1	TRBJ1-5	TGTGCCAGCAGCCTAGGGGGACAGGTGGGCCAGCCCCAGCATTTT	CASSLGGQVGQPQHF
.	TRBV30	.	TRBJ2-5	TGTGCCTGGAGTCGCGGGTTCGAGACCCAGTACTTC	CAWSRGFETQYF
few	TRBV5-1	.	TRBJ2-6	TGCGCCAGCAGCTTGGGCGGGTTTGGGGCCAACGTCCTGACTTTC	CASSLGGFGANVLTF
many	TRBV20-1	.	TRBJ1-1	TGCAGTGCTAGACAAACACTGAACACTGAAGCTTTCTTT	CSARQTLNTEAFF
.	TRBV7-2	.	TRBJ2-2	TGTGCCAGCAGCCCAGCCCCGCCCGGGGAGCTGTTTTTT	CASSPAPPGELFF
.	TRBV12-5	TRBD1	TRBJ1-4	TGTGCTAGTGGTTTGAACCGGGACAGCTTTAATGAAAAACTGTTTTTT	CASGLNRDSFNEKLFF
few	TRBV5-1	.	TRBJ2-5	.	CASSFGAGFRETQYF
.	TRBV6-2/TRBV6-3	.	TRBJ2-2	TGTGCCAGCAGTTACCTCTTGAACACCGGGGAGCTGTTTTTT	CASSYLLNTGELFF
few	TRBV7-2	TRBD1	TRBJ2-1	TGTGCCAGCAGCCAAGTTAGGACGGGTCAGGGGGCCACCTCCTACAATGAGCAGTTCTTC	CASSQVRTGQGATSYNEQFF
.	TRBV30	.	TRBJ2-1	TGTGCCTGGACCTCCGGCTGGAATGAGCAGTTCTTC	CAWTSGWNEQFF
few	TRBV7-9	.	TRBJ2-4	TGTGCCAGCAGCCGGGTCCCCTTAGCCAAAAACATTCAGTACTTC	CASSRVPLAKNIQYF
few	TRBV15	.	TRBJ2-7	TGTGCCACCAGCAGAGATGCGGGGGGACAGGCCACCTACGAGCAGTACTTC	CATSRDAGGQATYEQYF
.	TRBV7-2	TRBD2	TRBJ2-5	TGTGCCAGCAGCACACGACTAGCGGGGGGTGTAGAGACCCAGTACTTC	CASSTRLAGGVETQYF
few	TRBV20-1	.	TRBJ2-3	TGCAGTGCTAGAGATACGTTCGCCCCGGGGCCAAAGGATACGCAGTATTTT	CSARDTFAPGPKDTQYF
.	TRBV5-1	TRBD2	TRBJ2-3	TGCGCCACCTCAACTCGGGGGGGACACACAGATACGCAGTATTTT	CATSTRGGHTDTQYF
.	TRBV9	TRBD2	TRBJ2-2	TGTGCCAGCAGCGTAGCGGGGGGGAACACCGGGGAGCTGTTTTTT	CASSVAGGNTGELFF
.	TRBV5-1	TRBD1	TRBJ2-5	TGCGCCAGCAGCTTCCGGACAGGGGGTATAGAGACCCAGTACTTC	CASSFRTGGIETQYF
.	TRBV4-2	.	TRBJ1-4	TGTGCCAGCAGCCAAGGGCAGCTTAATGAAAAACTGTTTTTT	CASSQGQLNEKLFF
few	TRBV28	.	TRBJ1-6	TGTGCCAGCAGTTTACGGGCGGATTCACCCCTCCACTTT	CASSLRADSPLHF
many	TRBV5-1	.	TRBJ1-3	TGCGCCAGCAGCCTGGGACAAATCTCTGGAAACACCATATATTTT	CASSLGQISGNTIYF
.	TRBV5-1	.	TRBJ2-2	TGCGCCAGCCTCCGGGAGCCACCCGGGGAGCTGTTTTTT	CASLREPPGELFF
.	TRBV4-1	.	TRBJ1-5	TGCGCCAGCAGCCACCCCGCATGGGACCAATATCAGCCCCAGCATTTT	CASSHPAWDQYQPQHF
.	TRBV5-4	.	TRBJ1-1	TGTGCCAGCAGCTTGGAGGGGGGAAGCACTGAAGCTTTCTTT	CASSLEGGSTEAFF
.	TRBV2	TRBD1	TRBJ2-2	TGTGCCAGCATTCAGGGGGAAAACACCGGGGAGCTGTTTTTT	CASIQGENTGELFF
.	TRBV27	.	TRBJ2-3	TGTGCCAGCAGTTTAAGGCAGGGAAGGTCCGATACGCAGTATTTT	CASSLRQGRSDTQYF
.	TRBV5-1	TRBD2	TRBJ2-3	TGCGCCAGCAGCTTGGATCCAGCGGGGCCGTCGGTGGATACGCAGTATTTT	CASSLDPAGPSVDTQYF
.	TRBV7-7	.	TRBJ2-1	TGTGCCAGCAGCTTAACGGGCGAGGGTGAGCAGTTATTC	CASSLTGEGEQLF
.	TRBV7-2	.	TRBJ2-3	TGTGCCAGCAGCACCAAAGGACATCCGGATACGCAGTATTTT	CASSTKGHPDTQYF
few	TRBV7-9	.	TRBJ2-5	TGTGCCAGCAGCCGGGACGCCCAAGAGACCCAGTACTTC	CASSRDAQETQYF
few	TRBV20-1	.	TRBJ1-1	TGCAGTGCTAGACAGAGAAGAGAAGCTTTCTTT	CSARQRREAFF
.	TRBV11-2	TRBD2	TRBJ2-3	TGTGCCAGCAGGAGGGCTAGCGGGGGATACTCTAGCACAGATACGCAGTATTTT	CASRRASGGYSSTDTQYF
few	TRBV5-6	.	TRBJ1-5	TGTGCCAGCAGCGCGGAGGGAGGATACAATCAGCCCCAGCATTTT	CASSAEGGYNQPQHF
many	TRBV7-2	.	TRBJ2-6	TGTGCCAGCAGCTTAGGTCTAGCTGGGGCCAACGTCCTGACTTTC	CASSLGLAGANVLTF
few	TRBV4-3	.	TRBJ2-5	TGCGCCAGCAGCCATAGAGGGCGACTCGGGGAAGAGACCCAGTACTTC	CASSHRGRLGEETQYF
.	TRBV12-3/TRBV12-4	.	TRBJ1-5	TGTGCCAGCAAGGGGGGATGGAGCAATCAGCCCCAGCATTTT	CASKGGWSNQPQHF
.	TRBV4-1	TRBD2	TRBJ2-3	TGCGCCAGCAGCGCCCGCAACGGGGGGAGGGCAGATACGCAGTATTTT	CASSARNGGRADTQYF
.	TRBV4-3	TRBD1	TRBJ2-1	TGCGCCAGCAGTCAAACAGGGGGCGCCTACAATGAGCAGTTCTTC	CASSQTGGAYNEQFF
few	TRBV5-1	TRBD1	TRBJ2-1	TGCGCCAGCAGCAATCCGGGACAGGGGGCGAATGAGCAGTTCTTC	CASSNPGQGANEQFF
few	TRBV12-3/TRBV12-4	.	TRBJ2-2	TGTGCCAGCAGTCCCGAAATTCCGGGGGAGCTGTTTTTT	CASSPEIPGELFF
few	TRBV11-2	.	TRBJ2-1	TGTGCCAGCAGTCGAGCCGGGACCCCTGTTGGGAAGCAGTTCTTC	CASSRAGTPVGKQFF
.	TRBV7-9	.	TRBJ2-7	TGTGCCAGCAGCGATTGGGACCCCCAGAGCTACGAGCAGTACTTC	CASSDWDPQSYEQYF
few	TRBV10-2	TRBD2	TRBJ2-7	TGCGCCAGCCTGCGGGGGGGGTTCTACGAGCAGTACTTC	CASLRGGFYEQYF
many	TRBV10-1	.	TRBJ2-1	TGCGCCAGCAGTGAGTCTAGGCAGGAGACCTCCTACAATGAGCAGTTCTTC	CASSESRQETSYNEQFF
.	TRBV3-1	.	TRBJ1-6	TGTGCCAGCAGCCCCCGTGGGGGGTTGAGCTCCTATAATTCACCCCTCCACTTT	CASSPRGGLSSYNSPLHF
many	TRBV6-5	.	TRBJ1-1	TGTGCCAGCAGCCGGGACCGGAAGACCACTGAAGCTTTCTTT	CASSRDRKTTEAFF
few	TRBV27	TRBD2	TRBJ2-7	TGTGCCAGCAGTCTCCGGGGGGACGAGCAGTACTTC	CASSLRGDEQYF